The rows below give T cell receptor beta chains drawn from one sample of a study of radiotherapy plus CTLA-4 blockade in lung cancer. TCRdb's copy holds only in-frame clones and misses some; the assay was immunoSEQ multiplex PCR. The sample carries some 67,000 clones, 65% to 85% recorded once. The sequences come from peripheral blood, collected from a patient treated with radiotherapy plus ipilimumab. These receptors came from a human donor with non-small cell lung cancer whose response to radiotherapy plus ipilimumab could not be evaluated. Some clones in this sample may be carry-over from other donors' samples. The conserved cysteine and the conserved F or W are not part of the CDR3 here.

j_gene: TRBJ2-5
v_gene: TRBV11-2
CDR3aa: ASSFGGLAVAQY

j_gene: TRBJ2-5
v_gene: TRBV5-6
CDR3aa: ASSLARDRGFQETQY

j_gene: TRBJ2-7
v_gene: TRBV11-2
CDR3aa: ASSPGTYYEQY

j_gene: TRBJ2-1
v_gene: TRBV14
CDR3aa: ASSPNSGTRRERDEQF

j_gene: TRBJ2-7
v_gene: TRBV2
CDR3aa: AQADSDTYEQY

j_gene: TRBJ2-7
v_gene: TRBV27
CDR3aa: ASSSDAGPYEQY

j_gene: TRBJ2-1
v_gene: TRBV5-6
CDR3aa: ASSLGGGSYNEQF

j_gene: TRBJ2-2
v_gene: TRBV9
CDR3aa: ASSVASGGGSTGELF

j_gene: TRBJ2-2
v_gene: TRBV4-2
CDR3aa: ASSQERTTNTGELF

j_gene: TRBJ2-2
v_gene: TRBV6-5
CDR3aa: ASTVDRVRAGELF

j_gene: TRBJ1-4
v_gene: TRBV19
CDR3aa: ASRWRPNEKLF

j_gene: TRBJ1-1
v_gene: TRBV6-5
CDR3aa: ASSYSIGSPTEAF

j_gene: TRBJ2-5
v_gene: TRBV13
CDR3aa: ASSLTVQETQY

j_gene: TRBJ2-3
v_gene: TRBV5-4
CDR3aa: ASSVLAGSTDTQY

j_gene: TRBJ2-2
v_gene: TRBV28
CDR3aa: ASNPEGQGFPGELF

j_gene: TRBJ2-2
v_gene: TRBV2
CDR3aa: ASSLAGGAGELF

j_gene: TRBJ1-5
v_gene: TRBV5-4
CDR3aa: ASSSGQGAHNVQH

j_gene: TRBJ1-4
v_gene: TRBV5-6
CDR3aa: ASSFGTVNEKLF

j_gene: TRBJ2-2
v_gene: TRBV27
CDR3aa: ASRGAAKNTGELF

j_gene: TRBJ2-7
v_gene: TRBV4-3
CDR3aa: ASSQEMGQGYEQY

j_gene: TRBJ2-1
v_gene: TRBV18
CDR3aa: ASSPGTGSYNEQF

j_gene: TRBJ1-2
v_gene: TRBV6-5
CDR3aa: ASSSTENYGYT

j_gene: TRBJ2-7
v_gene: TRBV7-9
CDR3aa: ASTPRDRGYEQY

j_gene: TRBJ1-5
v_gene: TRBV19
CDR3aa: ASSIGARSNQPQH

j_gene: TRBJ2-2
v_gene: TRBV5-1
CDR3aa: ASSLMPGSGGELF

j_gene: TRBJ2-2
v_gene: TRBV5-1
CDR3aa: ASSGTAGVTGELF

j_gene: TRBJ1-5
v_gene: TRBV19
CDR3aa: ASSQDRGQPQH

j_gene: TRBJ2-1
v_gene: TRBV27
CDR3aa: ASSIGAGTYNEQF

j_gene: TRBJ1-1
v_gene: TRBV29-1
CDR3aa: SVRALNTEAF

j_gene: TRBJ2-2
v_gene: TRBV19
CDR3aa: ASSMGRTGTNTGELF

j_gene: TRBJ2-3
v_gene: TRBV9
CDR3aa: ASSVTVTGTDTQY

j_gene: TRBJ1-2
v_gene: TRBV19
CDR3aa: ASSARGRFYGYT

j_gene: TRBJ2-2
v_gene: TRBV19
CDR3aa: ASAPTGSNTGELF

j_gene: TRBJ1-1
v_gene: TRBV25-1
CDR3aa: ASKTRPGEAF

j_gene: TRBJ2-3
v_gene: TRBV6-1
CDR3aa: ASSENPVRFGDTQY

j_gene: TRBJ2-2
v_gene: TRBV27
CDR3aa: ASSLSGQITGELF

j_gene: TRBJ2-7
v_gene: TRBV2
CDR3aa: ASTRTSGVGQY

j_gene: TRBJ2-3
v_gene: TRBV15
CDR3aa: ATSRDFRGGRADTQY

j_gene: TRBJ2-2
v_gene: TRBV4-2
CDR3aa: ASSQEAANTGELF

j_gene: TRBJ2-1
v_gene: TRBV18
CDR3aa: ASSPRTGDEQF

j_gene: TRBJ1-1
v_gene: TRBV4-3
CDR3aa: ASSQDLGTDVTEAF

j_gene: TRBJ1-6
v_gene: TRBV25-1
CDR3aa: ASSELAGRVPLH

j_gene: TRBJ2-1
v_gene: TRBV7-7
CDR3aa: ASSLGGGGGGDEQF

j_gene: TRBJ2-7
v_gene: TRBV27
CDR3aa: ASSLSGGVLSYEQY

j_gene: TRBJ2-1
v_gene: TRBV28
CDR3aa: AGGGVGNEQF

j_gene: TRBJ1-6
v_gene: TRBV19
CDR3aa: ASTLRGAGAQSPLH

j_gene: TRBJ1-4
v_gene: TRBV19
CDR3aa: ASNRQGSEKLF

j_gene: TRBJ2-2
v_gene: TRBV7-2
CDR3aa: ATPTISGGWGGELF

j_gene: TRBJ1-1
v_gene: TRBV11-2
CDR3aa: ASSNRAPTEAF

j_gene: TRBJ2-5
v_gene: TRBV7-2
CDR3aa: ASTLSYQETQY

j_gene: TRBJ2-6
v_gene: TRBV7-8
CDR3aa: ASEPGQGRSGANVLT

j_gene: TRBJ1-1
v_gene: TRBV30
CDR3aa: AWSVQTGGRQEAF

j_gene: TRBJ2-2
v_gene: TRBV5-6
CDR3aa: ASSLLAGATGELF

j_gene: TRBJ2-4
v_gene: TRBV13
CDR3aa: ASSSTGQTTKNIQY

j_gene: TRBJ1-2
v_gene: TRBV4-2
CDR3aa: ASSQESGETYGYT

j_gene: TRBJ2-1
v_gene: TRBV19
CDR3aa: ASSSGASGGRNEQF

j_gene: TRBJ1-3
v_gene: TRBV6-5
CDR3aa: ASSKQGAGGNTIY

j_gene: TRBJ2-1
v_gene: TRBV15
CDR3aa: ATSRESGVGGNEQF

j_gene: TRBJ2-2
v_gene: TRBV19
CDR3aa: ASRRQGAGTGELF